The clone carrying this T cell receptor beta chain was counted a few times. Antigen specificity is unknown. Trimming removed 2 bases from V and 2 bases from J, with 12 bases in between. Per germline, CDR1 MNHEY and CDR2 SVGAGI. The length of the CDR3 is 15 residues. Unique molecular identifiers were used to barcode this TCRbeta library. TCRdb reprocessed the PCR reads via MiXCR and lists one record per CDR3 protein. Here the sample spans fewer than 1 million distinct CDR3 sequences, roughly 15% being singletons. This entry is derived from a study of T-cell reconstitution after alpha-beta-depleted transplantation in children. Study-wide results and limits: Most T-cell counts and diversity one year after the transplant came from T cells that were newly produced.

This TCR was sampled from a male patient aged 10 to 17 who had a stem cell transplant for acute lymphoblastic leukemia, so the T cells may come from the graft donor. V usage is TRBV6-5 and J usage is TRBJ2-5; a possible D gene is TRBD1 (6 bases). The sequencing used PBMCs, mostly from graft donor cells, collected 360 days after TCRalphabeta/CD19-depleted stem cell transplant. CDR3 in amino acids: CASSYTRTEQETQYF. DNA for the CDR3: TGTGCCAGCAGTTACACGAGGACAGAACAAGAGACCCAGTACTTC.